The source of this TCR beta chain is a study of human T cells and chemical hapten exposure. The overall study: Upper back patch tests used 0.01% DPC, scored after 6 days.

TCRdb reprocessed the RACE reads with MiXCR, giving one entry per CDR3 protein. Of about 380,000 distinct CDR3 sequences detected, roughly 4.6% appear once; the ten largest clones hold 2.6%. As for time point: pre-sensitization, week 0. Treatment indicated: therapeutic diphenylcyclopropenone sensitization with weekly scalp DPC. The CDR3 has 14 residues. Trimming left V 0 bases short and J 6 bases short, with 12 bases between. Germline V lookup: CDR1 SGHNT, CDR2 YYREEE (reference sequence). The sample in question was whole blood, obtained in connection with sensitization to the hapten diphenylcyclopropenone (DPC). The chain links TRBV5-4 to TRBJ1-1; maybe TRBD1 (6 bases). The receptor's source is a woman aged 50 to 65 with alopecia areata. Some clones in this sample may be carry-over from other donors' samples. The CDR3 DNA reads as TGTGCCAGCAGCTTGGACTCAGGGGTTTCTGAAGCTTTCTTT. Translated, it gives CASSLDSGVSEAFF.